The present TCR beta chain was sequenced within a study of human T cells and chemical hapten exposure. About the research overall: Throughout a study of 20 to 30 weeks, patients underwent weekly scalp administration of diphenylcyclopropenone doses. Small differences in pooled library volume mainly drove the variation in TCR yields per sample. Study observations and caveats: Having alopecia, donors may respond immunologically unlike healthy people.

Library preparation tagged each individual cDNA molecule with a unique molecular identifier. TCRdb re-derived calls from the RACE reads in MiXCR, one entry per CDR3 protein. The profile covers 80,000 to 100,000 distinct CDR3 sequences, with approximately 13% appearing a single time and over 2% taken by the ten largest. The time point here: patch test 1, 2 weeks after DPC sensitization. Noted treatment: therapeutic diphenylcyclopropenone sensitization with weekly scalp DPC. Germline V lookup: CDR1 MNHEY, CDR2 SVGAGI. Trimming took 4 bases from V and 6 from J, leaving 12 bases between them. The CDR3 extends over 13 amino acids. This clonotype was seen a handful of times. Its matching antigen is unknown.

The sequences come from whole blood, collected in connection with sensitization to the hapten diphenylcyclopropenone (DPC). The rearrangement uses TRBV6-5 and TRBJ1-2, with D perhaps TRBD1 (5 bases). This sequence was found in a woman in her thirties or forties with alopecia areata. Some clones in this sample may be carry-over from other donors' samples. CDR3 in DNA: TGTGCCAGCAGTTGGGGACTTCCTGATGGCTACACCTTC. Residues: CASSWGLPDGYTF.